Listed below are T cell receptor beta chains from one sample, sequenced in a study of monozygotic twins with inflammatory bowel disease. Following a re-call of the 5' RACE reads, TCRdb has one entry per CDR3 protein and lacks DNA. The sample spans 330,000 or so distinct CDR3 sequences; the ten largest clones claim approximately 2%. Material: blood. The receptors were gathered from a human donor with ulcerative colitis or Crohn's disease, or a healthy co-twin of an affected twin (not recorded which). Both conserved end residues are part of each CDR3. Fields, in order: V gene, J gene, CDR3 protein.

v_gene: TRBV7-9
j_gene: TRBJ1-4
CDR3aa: CGSSLQGRWTNEKLFF

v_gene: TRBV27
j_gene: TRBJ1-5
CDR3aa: CASSLSTGNQPQHF

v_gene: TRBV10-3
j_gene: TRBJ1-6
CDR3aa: CATGEEGRYDNSPLHF

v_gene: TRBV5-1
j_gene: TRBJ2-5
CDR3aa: CASSLLAHETQYF

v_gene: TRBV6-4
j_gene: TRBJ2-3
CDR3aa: CASRPTGVGDTQYF

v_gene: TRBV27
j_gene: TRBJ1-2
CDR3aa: CASSLSWVSYGYTF

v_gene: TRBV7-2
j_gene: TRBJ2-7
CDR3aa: CASSSTLYRGSYEQYF

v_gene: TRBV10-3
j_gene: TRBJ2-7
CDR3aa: CAISDAVYEQYF

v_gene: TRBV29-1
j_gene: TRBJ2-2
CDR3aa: CSGTVVGTGELFF

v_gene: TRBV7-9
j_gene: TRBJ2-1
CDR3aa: CASSLGNRTRRNEQFF

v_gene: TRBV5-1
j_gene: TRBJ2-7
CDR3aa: CASSLDRAGYEQYF

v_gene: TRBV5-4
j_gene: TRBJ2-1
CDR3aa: CASSLDAGANEQFF

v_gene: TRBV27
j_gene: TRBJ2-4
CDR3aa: CASSFQGVTAKNIQYF

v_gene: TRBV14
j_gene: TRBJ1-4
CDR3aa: CASSKRGTSNEKLFF

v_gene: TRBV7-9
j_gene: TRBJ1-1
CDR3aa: CASSSSVLSEAFF

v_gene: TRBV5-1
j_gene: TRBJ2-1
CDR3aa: CASSTETSSYNEQFF

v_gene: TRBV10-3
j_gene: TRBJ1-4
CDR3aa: CAISESGKPTNEKLFF

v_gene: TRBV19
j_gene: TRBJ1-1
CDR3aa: CASSGWGTEAFF

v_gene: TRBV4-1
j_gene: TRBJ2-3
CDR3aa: CASSQGSGGARGGQGTQYF

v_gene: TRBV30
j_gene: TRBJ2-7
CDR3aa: CAGRSSSYEQYF

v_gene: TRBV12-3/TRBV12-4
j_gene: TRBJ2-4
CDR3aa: CASRPTSTGIQYF

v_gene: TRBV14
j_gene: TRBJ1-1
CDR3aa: CASSRTRYMNTEAFF

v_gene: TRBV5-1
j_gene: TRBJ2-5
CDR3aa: CASSLDLGDGETQYF

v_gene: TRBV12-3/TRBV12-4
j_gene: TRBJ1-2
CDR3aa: CASSATPSYGYTF

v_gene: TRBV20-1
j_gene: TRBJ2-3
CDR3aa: CSASEGRVADTQYF

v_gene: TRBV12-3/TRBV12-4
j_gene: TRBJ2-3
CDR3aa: CASSQGLTSAPDTQYF

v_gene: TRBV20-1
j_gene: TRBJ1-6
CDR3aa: CSARAGTVIPGSPLHF

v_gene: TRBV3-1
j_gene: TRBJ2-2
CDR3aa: CASSQETVNTGELFF

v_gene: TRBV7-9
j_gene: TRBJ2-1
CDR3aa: CASSWGLAGDNEQFF

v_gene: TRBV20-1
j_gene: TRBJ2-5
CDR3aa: CSARSGVGSETQYF

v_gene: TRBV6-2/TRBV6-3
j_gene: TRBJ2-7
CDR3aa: CASSPGTGGSYEQYF

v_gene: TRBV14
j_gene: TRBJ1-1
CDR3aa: CASSQEGGRNTEAFF

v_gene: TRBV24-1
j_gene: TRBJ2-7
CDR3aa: CATSEGDGTPYEQYF

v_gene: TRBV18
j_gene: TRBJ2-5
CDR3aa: CASSTGPGQETQYF

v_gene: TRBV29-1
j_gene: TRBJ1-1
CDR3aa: CSVEGTGSEAFF

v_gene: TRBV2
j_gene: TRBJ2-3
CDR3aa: CASSDGTSGSTDTQYF

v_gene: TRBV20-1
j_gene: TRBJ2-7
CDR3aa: CSASSSYEQYF

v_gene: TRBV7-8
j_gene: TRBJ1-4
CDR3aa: CASSLAAQGAVTNEKLFF

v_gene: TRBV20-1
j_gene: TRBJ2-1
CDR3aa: CSAGLAGVYNEQFF

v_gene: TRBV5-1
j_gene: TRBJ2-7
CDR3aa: CASSLGQLSYEQYF

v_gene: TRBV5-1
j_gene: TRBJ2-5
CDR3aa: CASRAGQGNVQETQYF

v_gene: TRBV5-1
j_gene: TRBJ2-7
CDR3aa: CASSPMTGGISYEQYF

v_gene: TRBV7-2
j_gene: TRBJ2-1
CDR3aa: CATRVSSSSYNEQFF

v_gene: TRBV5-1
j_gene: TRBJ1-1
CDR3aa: CASSLKRALQNTEAFF

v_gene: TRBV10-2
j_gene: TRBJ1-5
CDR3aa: CARPAPGIRNQPQHF

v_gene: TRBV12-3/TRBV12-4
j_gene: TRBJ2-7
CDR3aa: CASSPPRPGLAGGEQYF

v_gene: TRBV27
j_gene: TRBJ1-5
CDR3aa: CASTALSRGRNNQPQHF

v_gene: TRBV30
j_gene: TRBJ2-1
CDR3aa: CAWNSGTGYNEQFF

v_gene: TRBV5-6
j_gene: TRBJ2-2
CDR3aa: CASSPGTGGFTGELFF

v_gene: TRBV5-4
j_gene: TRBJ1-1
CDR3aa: CASSRPGTLNTEAFF

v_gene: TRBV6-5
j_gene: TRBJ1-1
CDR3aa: CVSSLSGNTEAFF

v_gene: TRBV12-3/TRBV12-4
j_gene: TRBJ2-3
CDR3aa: CASSFLAGADDTQYF

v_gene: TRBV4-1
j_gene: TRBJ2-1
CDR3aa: CASSQSPAGGTYNEQLF

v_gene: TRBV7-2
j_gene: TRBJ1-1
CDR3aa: CASSLGQRWTRPEAFF